Following are 22 T cell receptor beta chains from one sample sequenced in a study of CD8+ T cells in alopecia areata. The sequencing template was cDNA reverse transcribed from extracted RNA. TCRdb's table, derived via immunoSEQ multiplex PCR, lists solely in-frame clones and lacks some. The sample yields 100,000 to 150,000 clones, around 50% seen once. Material: NKG2D-low CD8+ T cells sorted from blood. These receptors were obtained from a human donor with alopecia areata.

This clone was seen only a few times. V gene TRBV7-9 combines with J gene TRBJ2-1, with TRBD2 as a possible D gene (6 bases). Looked up from germline, CDR1 is SEHNR and CDR2 is FQNEAQ (reference sequence). V dropped 4 bases and J dropped 7 bases, with 14 bases sitting between them. CDR3 length: 14 amino acids. The CDR3 DNA sequence: TGTGCCAGCAGCTCCTCCCGGGACTCAAATGAGCAGTTCTTC. This codes for CASSSSRDSNEQFF.

The chain links TRBV7-6 to TRBJ2-7, with D perhaps TRBD1 (5 bases). Germline values: CDR1 SGHVS, CDR2 FNYEAQ. The CDR3 is made up of 13 amino acids. Trimming took 3 bases from V and 4 from J, leaving 10 bases between them. The CDR3 DNA is TGTGCCAGCAGCTTTGGGGCAGGGTACGAGCAGTACTTC. Amino acid sequence: CASSFGAGYEQYF.

The chain couples TRBV30 to TRBJ2-7; 9 positions agree with TRBD2. The CDR3 spans 14 residues. Germline-derived CDR1 and CDR2 are GTSNPN and SVGIG (reference sequence). Trimming took 3 bases from V and 5 from J; bases not matched to a gene: 8. The CDR3: CAWRAAGGPHEQYF. In DNA, the CDR3 is TGTGCCTGGAGGGCGGCGGGAGGGCCCCACGAGCAGTACTTC.

This chain connects TRBV7-2 to TRBJ2-5, with D perhaps matching TRBD1 (5 bases). Trimming shortened V by 4 bases and J by 5 bases, and 11 bases separated the two germline ends. This CDR3 spans 13 amino acids. CDR1 is SGHTA and CDR2 is FQGNSA in the germline V gene. The CDR3: CASSSQGRETQYF. CDR3 sequence (DNA): TGTGCCAGCAGCTCGCAGGGTAGGGAGACCCAGTACTTC.

This rearrangement joins TRBV5-1 to TRBJ2-1, with D tentatively TRBD1 or TRBD2 (6 bases each). The CDR3 covers 13 residues. Looked up from germline, CDR1 is SGHRS and CDR2 is YFSETQ. Trimming took 5 bases from V and 7 from J, leaving 13 bases between them. The CDR3 sequence is CASRSGAENEQFF. CDR3 nucleotide sequence: TGCGCCAGCAGGTCGGGGGCCGAAAATGAGCAGTTCTTC.

This clone came up once. The CDR3 DNA sequence: TGCGCCAGCAGGGATGATGGGACAGTTCGAAACTATGGCTACACCTTC. This gives the protein CASRDDGTVRNYGYTF. This chain uses TRBV4-1 with TRBJ1-2; 7 bases are a match to TRBD1. V shed 6 bases and J 2 bases; nucleotides not matched to a gene: 12. The CDR3 extends over 16 amino acids. CDR1 and CDR2 (germline): MGHRA, YSYEKL.

This sequence joins TRBV30 and TRBJ2-1; maybe TRBD1 (6 bases). The V and J ends lost 0 bases and 8 bases respectively, with 8 bases between them. The CDR3 consists of 12 residues. Germline CDR1 is GTSNPN and CDR2 is SVGIG (reference sequence). This CDR3 reads CAWSVGADEQFF. DNA of the CDR3: TGTGCCTGGAGTGTGGGGGCGGATGAGCAGTTCTTC.

This clone was recorded only once. This CDR3 reads CASSVGVGDYGYTF. The DNA of the CDR3 is TGTGCCAGCAGCGTAGGAGTTGGGGACTATGGCTACACCTTC. This chain joins TRBV9 and TRBJ1-2; D remains ambiguous. The CDR3 loop spans 14 amino acids. Germline V gene lookup returns CDR1 SGDLS and CDR2 YYNGEE. Trimming removed 0 bases from V and 3 bases from J, with 9 bases in between.

This clone was seen a single time. The chain links TRBV5-4 to TRBJ2-3; 7 nucleotides agree with TRBD2. The germline V gene encodes CDR1 SGHNT and CDR2 YYREEE (reference sequence). V lost 2 bases and J lost 5; bases outside the gene matches: 8. The CDR3 runs to 15 residues. The CDR3 DNA sequence: TGTGCCAGCAGCTTCGTAGAGCGGGGCGGAGATACGCAGTATTTT. Protein sequence: CASSFVERGGDTQYF.

The chain carries TRBV4-1 and TRBJ2-2; D unclear. Trimming cost V 0 bases and J 0 bases, with 2 bases left between them. The CDR3 spans 14 residues. Germline CDR1 and CDR2: MGHRA and YSYEKL. The DNA of the CDR3 is TGCGCCAGCAGCCAAGATCCGAACACCGGGGAGCTGTTTTTT. Its protein is CASSQDPNTGELFF.

The J gene is TRBJ2-1, the V gene TRBV29-1; 15 bases fit TRBD2. The V gene's germline CDR1 is SQVTM and CDR2 ANQGSEA. V lost 4 bases, J lost 5 bases, and 24 bases stayed unmatched. The CDR3 totals 22 residues. The CDR3 DNA reads TGCAGCGTTGTCTCCGTGGACACTGGACTAGCGGGAGGGCCGGGGTTCGACAATGAGCAGTTCTTC. Translated, it gives CSVVSVDTGLAGGPGFDNEQFF.

This clone was detected a few times. The gene calls are TRBV7-9 and TRBJ2-1; D gene uncertain. Germline CDR1 is SEHNR and CDR2 is FQNEAQ (reference sequence). Between the trimmed V and J ends, which lost 5 bases and 0 bases, there was a span of 8 bases. This CDR3 is 14 amino acids long. CDR3 amino acids: CASSPTLSYNEQFF. The CDR3 DNA follows: TGTGCCAGCAGCCCCACTCTCTCCTACAATGAGCAGTTCTTC.

The chain has TRBV7-9 and TRBJ2-7; D not resolved. Germline values: CDR1 SEHNR, CDR2 FQNEAQ (reference sequence). This CDR3 region has 13 residues. Trimming cost V 1 base and J 1 base, with 5 bases left between them. The CDR3 sequence: CASSLVVSYEQYF. Written as DNA, the CDR3 is TGTGCCAGCAGCTTAGTAGTATCCTACGAGCAGTACTTC.

This sequence joins TRBV30 and TRBJ1-4, with D uncertain. Trimming left V 0 bases short and J 8 bases short, with 7 bases between. There are 12 residues in the CDR3. Germline V lookup: CDR1 GTSNPN, CDR2 SVGIG (reference sequence). Here the CDR3 reads CAWSVLDEKLFF. DNA of the CDR3: TGTGCCTGGAGTGTACTGGACGAAAAACTGTTTTTT.

The rearrangement links TRBV29-1 to TRBJ2-2; tentatively, D is TRBD1 (6 bases). This CDR3 has 12 residues. Germline values: CDR1 SQVTM, CDR2 ANQGSEA. V shed 7 bases and J shed 7 bases, with 13 bases lying between them. CDR3 coding DNA: TGCAGCGGGGAAACAGGGAACGGGGAGCTGTTTTTT. Encoded protein: CSGETGNGELFF.

A remark on this clone: Additional DNA sequences in this sample encode the identical CDR3. The V and J genes are TRBV29-1 and TRBJ1-1; no definite D call. There are 13 residues in the CDR3. The V gene's germline CDR1 is SQVTM and CDR2 ANQGSEA. The ends were cut back, 1 base at V and 0 bases at J, with 6 bases in the middle. CDR3 region: CSVEGGLNTEAFF. CDR3 sequence (DNA): TGCAGCGTTGAAGGTGGTTTGAACACTGAAGCTTTCTTT.

This clone was seen only once. J is TRBJ1-1 and V is TRBV7-2; TRBD1 matches 10 bases. The V gene end was trimmed by 3 bases and the J gene end by 6 bases; junction bases not matched to a gene: 10. Germline-derived CDR1 and CDR2 are SGHTA and FQGNSA. The CDR3 sequence is 16 residues long. The chain's CDR3 is CASSFPRGQGSAEAFF. DNA of the CDR3: TGTGCCAGCAGCTTCCCCCGGGGACAGGGGAGCGCTGAAGCTTTCTTT.

This chain links TRBV27 with TRBJ2-7; 7 bases agree with TRBD1. The CDR3 covers 15 residues. V trimming: 6 bases; J trimming: 2 bases; junction bases outside the gene matches: 10. Germline V gene lookup returns CDR1 MNHEY and CDR2 SMNVEV (reference sequence). The CDR3 loop reads CASSLRGGPTYEQYF. Here the CDR3 DNA reads TGTGCCAGCAGCCTACGAGGGGGCCCTACCTACGAGCAGTACTTC.

The chain carries TRBV30 and TRBJ2-3; 9 bases fit TRBD2. The CDR3 extends over 15 amino acids. The J segment lost 6 bases and the V segment lost 0 bases, leaving 7 bases of the junction unmatched. CDR1 and CDR2 from the germline V gene are GTSNPN and SVGIG (reference sequence). CDR3 residues: CAWSVQAGGADTQYF. CDR3 bases: TGTGCCTGGAGTGTACAGGCGGGGGGGGCGGATACGCAGTATTTT. Full variable domain (missing parts from reference TRBV30 and TRBJ2-3): SQTIHQWPATLVQPVGSPLSLECTVEGTSNPNLYWYRQAAGRGLQLLFYSVGIGQISSEVPQNLSASRPQDRQFILSSKKLLLSDSGFYLCAWSVQAGGADTQYFGPGTRLTVL.

This clone appeared a few times. J is TRBJ2-3 and V is TRBV7-9, with 11 bases fitting TRBD2. The germline gives CDR1 SEHNR, CDR2 FQNEAQ (reference sequence). The CDR3 has 16 amino acids. With V trimmed by 5 bases and J by 4 bases, 8 bases remained unmatched. CDR3 loop: CASSQTSGRGADTQYF. The DNA of the CDR3 is TGTGCCAGCAGCCAAACTAGCGGGAGAGGAGCAGATACGCAGTATTTT.

A few counts support this clone. V and J are TRBV29-1 and TRBJ2-5; D is uncertain. Per germline, CDR1 SQVTM and CDR2 ANQGSEA. The germline V and J ends were trimmed by 5 bases and 5 bases, with 6 bases remaining between them. The CDR3 covers 10 residues. CDR3 region: CSVLFETQYF. The CDR3 nucleotides read TGCAGCGTTCTCTTCGAGACCCAGTACTTC.

This clone was picked up one time. The chain has TRBV30 and TRBJ2-2, with TRBD1 matching 9 bases. With V trimmed by 7 bases and J by 3 bases, 6 bases remained unmatched. Germline V gene sequence: CDR1 GTSNPN, CDR2 SVGIG (reference sequence). CDR3 length equals 14 residues. As DNA, the CDR3 is TGTGCCTACCGGGACAGGGTCGACACCGGGGAGCTGTTTTTT. Its protein is CAYRDRVDTGELFF.